These 18 T cell receptor beta chains were all obtained from the same sample, sequenced in a study of blood T cell repertoires in COVID-19. The assay was immunoSEQ multiplex PCR, and TCRdb's table has in-frame clones only and misses some. Found here are roughly 180,000 clones, 80% to 90% of them singletons; the top ten hold approximately 2.3%. The source material was peripheral blood. These receptors originate from a man aged 70-80 years with active or convalescent COVID-19.

The J gene is TRBJ2-2, the V gene TRBV6-5; no clear D gene. CDR3 length equals 15 residues. V was shortened by 6 bases and J by 6 bases, with 17 bases between the two germline ends. The germline CDR1 and CDR2 sequences are MNHEY and SVGAGI. CDR3 nucleotides: TGTGCCAGCAGCCGCCTTACGTCCGGAGCCGGGGAGCTGTTTTTT. It yields the protein CASSRLTSGAGELFF.

The CDR3 nucleotides are TGTGCCAGCAGCCGCCACAGGGGCCCCTACGAGCAGTACTTC. This sequence encodes CASSRHRGPYEQYF. This chain links TRBV7-2 with TRBJ2-7, with 7 bases matching TRBD1. The ends lost 5 bases at V and 2 bases at J; junction bases unmatched: 6. The CDR3 sequence is 14 residues long. Germline CDR1 SGHTA, CDR2 FQGNSA.

CDR3 sequence reads: CASSSGGMDRNTEAFF. CDR3 nucleotides: TGTGCCAGCAGCTCGGGGGGGATGGATAGGAACACTGAAGCTTTCTTT. The V and J genes are TRBV7-9 and TRBJ1-1; D possibly corresponds to TRBD1 (5 bases). The V end was cut by 4 bases, the J end by 1 base, with 16 bases between. The CDR3 is 16 residues long. CDR1 is SEHNR, CDR2 FQNEAQ, per germline (reference sequence).

The J gene is TRBJ1-6, the V gene TRBV5-4, with D unresolved. The CDR3 runs 15 residues. V was clipped by 0 bases and J by 4 bases, with 8 bases between them. Germline assignment: CDR1 SGHNT and CDR2 YYREEE (reference sequence). CDR3 in amino acids: CASSLERHYNSPLHF. For the CDR3, the DNA is TGTGCCAGCAGCTTGGAGCGGCATTATAATTCACCCCTCCACTTT.

There are a few counts of this clone. The V call is TRBV29-1, the J call TRBJ1-2; D perhaps matches TRBD1 (6 bases). Germline V gene data show CDR1 as SQVTM and CDR2 as ANQGSEA. The CDR3 totals 13 residues. Between the trimmed V and J ends, which lost 6 bases and 4 bases, there was a span of 15 bases. CDR3 amino acids: CSVGTGNGYGYTF. The CDR3 bases are TGCAGCGTCGGAACAGGGAACGGCTATGGCTACACCTTC.

The chain uses TRBV18 and TRBJ2-4; TRBD2 agrees at 10 bases. Germline-derived CDR1 and CDR2 are KGHSH and LQKENI. The CDR3 is made up of 14 amino acids. V gave up 6 bases and J gave up 6 bases; unmatched junction bases: 5. The CDR3 spells CASSPLAGGNIQYF. For the CDR3, the DNA is TGTGCCAGCTCCCCTTTAGCGGGGGGAAACATTCAGTACTTC.

The chain joins TRBV5-5 to TRBJ2-7; tentatively, D is TRBD2 (6 bases). V lost 0 bases and J 4 bases, leaving 14 bases between the germline ends. The germline V gene has CDR1 SGHKS and CDR2 YYEKEE (reference sequence). There are 15 residues in the CDR3. This chain's CDR3 is CASSLDAGRMYEQYF. The CDR3, as DNA: TGTGCCAGCAGCTTGGACGCAGGGAGGATGTACGAGCAGTACTTC.

The chain uses TRBV3-1 (or the pseudogene TRBV3-2) and TRBJ2-5, with a weak D call TRBD1 (6 bases). V was pared by 5 bases and J by 4 bases, with 17 bases between. Germline values: CDR1 LGHDT, CDR2 YNNKEL (reference sequence). The CDR3 runs 15 residues. The CDR3 protein is CASSGGVGGLETQYF. The CDR3 nucleotides read TGTGCCAGCAGCGGGGGCGTTGGGGGCTTAGAGACCCAGTACTTC.

The chain combines TRBV4-3 with TRBJ2-3, with 8 bases fitting TRBD2. With V trimmed by 3 bases and J by 7 bases, 12 bases remained unmatched. The CDR3 loop spans 16 amino acids. Germline CDR1 is LGHNA and CDR2 is YSLEER. CDR3 in DNA: TGCGCCAGCAGCCAGGGGCTGACCGGGGGGGCCTATACGCAGTATTTT. Its translation is CASSQGLTGGAYTQYF.

The chain employs TRBV9 and TRBJ2-5, with 10 bases lining up with TRBD2. The CDR3 is 15 amino acids. Looked up from germline, CDR1 is SGDLS and CDR2 is YYNGEE. V lost 0 bases, J lost 3 bases, and 2 bases stayed unmatched. The CDR3 is CASSVDLAGEETQYF. In DNA form, the CDR3 reads TGTGCCAGCAGCGTAGATCTAGCGGGGGAAGAGACCCAGTACTTC.

The chain has TRBV4-3 and TRBJ2-1; D is perhaps TRBD1 (5 bases). Trimming pared 0 bases from V and 8 bases from J, leaving 17 bases between. The germline CDR1 and CDR2 sequences are LGHNA and YSLEER. The CDR3 sequence is 16 residues long. This CDR3 reads CASSQDSGALGDEQFF. CDR3 nucleotides: TGCGCCAGCAGCCAAGATAGTGGGGCGTTGGGCGATGAGCAGTTCTTC.

This clone was picked up a small number of times. Different DNA sequences within this sample yield the same CDR3. The chain is built from TRBV19 and TRBJ1-1; 7 bases are a match to TRBD1. This CDR3 region has 13 residues. CDR1 LNHDA and CDR2 SQIVND come from the germline V gene (reference sequence). V gave up 6 bases and J gave up 5 bases; unmatched junction bases: 6. This chain's CDR3 is CASRRQGGTEAFF. In nucleotides, the CDR3 is TGTGCCAGTAGAAGACAGGGAGGAACTGAAGCTTTCTTT.

The chain employs TRBV11-2 and TRBJ2-7, with 11 bases that match TRBD1. The CDR3 loop spans 18 amino acids. Germline V gene lookup returns CDR1 SGHAT and CDR2 FQNNGV. V was pared by 5 bases and J by 2 bases, with 14 bases of the junction left unmatched. The CDR3 reads CASSPIARDRGTTYEQYF. The CDR3 region has the DNA TGTGCCAGCAGCCCAATTGCCCGGGACAGGGGGACCACCTACGAGCAGTACTTC.

The chain recombines TRBV5-1 with TRBJ2-3; 7 nucleotides match TRBD1. V dropped 3 bases and J dropped 5; count of bases not matched to a gene: 9. Germline V gene data show CDR1 as SGHRS and CDR2 as YFSETQ. The CDR3 consists of 15 residues. The CDR3 region is CASSSQTGVRDTQYF. Written as DNA, the CDR3 is TGCGCCAGCAGCTCCCAAACAGGGGTTAGAGATACGCAGTATTTT.

The V gene is TRBV7-9, the J gene TRBJ2-1, with TRBD2 matching 9 bases. This CDR3 has 15 amino acids. Germline CDR1 reads SEHNR; CDR2 reads FQNEAQ (reference sequence). Trimming removed 3 bases from V and 7 bases from J; junction bases left unmatched: 7. The CDR3 sequence is CASSFGLAGSNEQFF. The CDR3 region has the DNA TGTGCCAGCAGCTTTGGTCTAGCGGGGTCGAATGAGCAGTTCTTC.

The rearrangement links TRBV5-1 to TRBJ2-5; 8 nucleotides align to TRBD2. V gave up 2 bases and J gave up 2 bases; unmatched junction bases: 8. The V gene's germline CDR1 is SGHRS and CDR2 YFSETQ. The CDR3 length is 16 residues. CDR3: CASSFHSAGAQETQYF. The DNA for the CDR3 is TGCGCCAGCAGCTTCCACTCAGCGGGGGCGCAAGAGACCCAGTACTTC.

This clone was detected only a few times. This chain connects TRBV6-2 or TRBV6-3 to TRBJ1-4, with D perhaps TRBD1 (5 bases). Germline lookup yields CDR1 MNHEY and CDR2 SVGEGT. Trimming removed 4 bases at V and 10 bases at J, with 10 bases between. This CDR3 has 12 amino acids. Here the CDR3 reads CASSFRVGKLFF. In DNA, the CDR3 is TGTGCCAGCAGTTTCAGGGTTGGAAAACTGTTTTTT.

The chain combines TRBV19 with TRBJ1-5; D uncertain. The CDR3 runs 13 residues. Per germline, CDR1 LNHDA and CDR2 SQIVND (reference sequence). Deletions cut 7 bases from V and 4 bases from J, with 11 bases between. The CDR3 here is CASNRIGNQPQHF. Here the CDR3 DNA reads TGTGCCAGTAATAGGATCGGGAATCAGCCCCAGCATTTT. The variable domain in full, completed from reference TRBV19 and TRBJ1-5, reads DGGITQSPKYLFRKEGQNVTLSCEQNLNHDAMYWYRQDPGQGLRLIYYSQIVNDFQKGDIAEGYSVSREKKESFPLTVTSAQKNPTAFYLCASNRIGNQPQHFGDGTRLSIL.